This record covers a single TCR beta chain. The CDR3 is 16 residues long. Assignments of participants to cohorts depended upon their own reported clinical history. This entry belongs to a study of blood T cell repertoires in COVID-19. Background on the study: Samples representing acute and convalescent COVID-19 were sourced from the United States, Italy and Spain. In each case, the material was cDNA or gDNA derived from T cells, B-cell-depleted T cells, or PBMCs.

In the study's own analysis: Quantification of nucleated cells was approximated via reference gene primer amplification. Sequencing used immunoSEQ multiplex PCR; TCRdb keeps in-frame clones, though not all of them. V and J calls plus clone size are reproduced from that table; the DNA served to infer D and trimming. The table shows roughly 240,000 clones, with more than 70% occurring only once. This chain connects TRBV12-2 to TRBJ2-7; whether TRBD1, the table's D call, matches the DNA was not checked. TRBV12-2 is annotated as a pseudogene. This TCR was recovered from a woman aged 50 to 60 who had recovered from COVID-19. Sequenced material: PBMCs or T cells enriched from blood (not recorded which). This CDR3 is CASRLALRTGAYEQYF. CDR3 nucleotides: TGTGCAAGTCGCTTAGCGCTGAGGACAGGGGCCTACGAGCAGTACTTC.